This TCR beta chain appears in the sequencing data of a study of T cell responses to AZD1222 COVID-19 vaccine. The study, taken as a whole, reports: Donors in the cohort were predominantly white British and more often female, and clonal diversity was possibly underestimated. The study reported that nearly half of spike-specific TCRs target unmutated variant regions.

The protocol was immunoSEQ multiplex PCR, while the TCRdb copy is restricted to in-frame clones and leaves out a portion. This table has about 150,000 clones, roughly nine tenths appearing once. The germline CDR1 and CDR2 sequences are SGHTA and FQGNSA. V gave up 1 base and J gave up 2 bases, with 8 bases separating them. The length of the CDR3 is 14 residues. Remarks on this clone: Its antigen is not known.

The clonotype was recovered from an adult in good health. V gene TRBV7-2 combines with J gene TRBJ1-2; D uncertain. The sequenced sample was peripheral blood, obtained on day 0 of MenACWY control vaccination. Here the CDR3 reads CASSLVAQNYGYTF. CDR3 sequence (DNA): TGTGCCAGCAGCTTAGTCGCCCAGAACTATGGCTACACCTTC.